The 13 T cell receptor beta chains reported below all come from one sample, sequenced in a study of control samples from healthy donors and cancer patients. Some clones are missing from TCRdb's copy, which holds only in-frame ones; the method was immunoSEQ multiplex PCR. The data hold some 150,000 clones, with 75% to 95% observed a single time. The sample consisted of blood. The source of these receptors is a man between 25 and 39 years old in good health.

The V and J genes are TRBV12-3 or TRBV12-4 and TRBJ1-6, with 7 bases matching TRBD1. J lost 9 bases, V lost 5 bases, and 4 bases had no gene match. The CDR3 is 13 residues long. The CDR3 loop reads CASSGTVSSPLHF. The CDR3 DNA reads TGTGCCAGCAGTGGGACAGTAAGTTCACCCCTCCACTTT.

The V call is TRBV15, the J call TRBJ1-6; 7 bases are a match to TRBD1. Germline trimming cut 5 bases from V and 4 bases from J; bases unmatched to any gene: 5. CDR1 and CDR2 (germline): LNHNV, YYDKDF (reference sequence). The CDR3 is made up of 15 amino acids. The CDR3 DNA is TGTGCCACCAGCCAGGGGGATGGGTATAATTCACCCCTCCACTTT. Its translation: CATSQGDGYNSPLHF.

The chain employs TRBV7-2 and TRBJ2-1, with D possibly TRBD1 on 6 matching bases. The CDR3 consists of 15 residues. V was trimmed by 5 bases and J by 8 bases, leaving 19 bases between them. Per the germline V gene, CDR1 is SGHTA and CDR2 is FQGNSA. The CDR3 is CASSRGQGGYDEQFF. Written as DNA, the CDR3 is TGTGCCAGCAGCCGGGGACAAGGGGGATACGATGAGCAGTTCTTC.

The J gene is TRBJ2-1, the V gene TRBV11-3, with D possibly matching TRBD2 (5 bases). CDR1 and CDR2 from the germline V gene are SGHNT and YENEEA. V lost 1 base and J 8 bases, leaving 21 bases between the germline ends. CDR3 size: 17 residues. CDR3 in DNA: TGTGCCAGCAGCTTAGGGCTTGGGGTGAGGGCCTCCGATGAGCAGTTCTTC. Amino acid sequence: CASSLGLGVRASDEQFF.

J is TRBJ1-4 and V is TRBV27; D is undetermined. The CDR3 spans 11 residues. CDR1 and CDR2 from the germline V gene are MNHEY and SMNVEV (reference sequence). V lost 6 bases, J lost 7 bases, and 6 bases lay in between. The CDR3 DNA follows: TGTGCCAGCAGGGGTGGTGAAAAACTGTTTTTT. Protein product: CASRGGEKLFF.

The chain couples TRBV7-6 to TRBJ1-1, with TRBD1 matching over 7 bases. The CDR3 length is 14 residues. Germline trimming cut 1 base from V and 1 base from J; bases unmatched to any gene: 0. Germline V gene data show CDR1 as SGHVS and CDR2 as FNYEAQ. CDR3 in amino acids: CASSLDRGNTEAFF. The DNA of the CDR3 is TGTGCCAGCAGCTTAGACAGGGGGAACACTGAAGCTTTCTTT.

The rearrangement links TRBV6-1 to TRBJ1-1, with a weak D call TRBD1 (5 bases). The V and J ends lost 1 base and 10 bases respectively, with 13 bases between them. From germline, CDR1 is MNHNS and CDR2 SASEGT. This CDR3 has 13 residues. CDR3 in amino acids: CASSEVRGQGAFF. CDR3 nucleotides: TGTGCCAGCAGTGAAGTTAGAGGGCAGGGAGCTTTCTTT.

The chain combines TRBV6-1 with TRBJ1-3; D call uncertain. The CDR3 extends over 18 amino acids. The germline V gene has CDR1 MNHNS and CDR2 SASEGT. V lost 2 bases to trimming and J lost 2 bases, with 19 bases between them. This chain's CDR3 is CASSEFLGIELTGNTIYF. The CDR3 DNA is TGTGCCAGCAGTGAATTTCTGGGGATTGAGCTTACTGGAAACACCATATATTTT.

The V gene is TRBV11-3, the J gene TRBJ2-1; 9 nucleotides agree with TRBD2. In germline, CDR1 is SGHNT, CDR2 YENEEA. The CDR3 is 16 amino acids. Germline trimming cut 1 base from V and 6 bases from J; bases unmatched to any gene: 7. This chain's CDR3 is CASSLAARGGFNEQFF. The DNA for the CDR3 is TGTGCCAGCAGCTTAGCGGCGCGGGGGGGTTTCAATGAGCAGTTCTTC.

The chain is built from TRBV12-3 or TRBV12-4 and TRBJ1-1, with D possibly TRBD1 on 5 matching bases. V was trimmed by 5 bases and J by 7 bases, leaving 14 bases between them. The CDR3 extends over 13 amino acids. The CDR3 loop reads CASSEGDYSEAFF. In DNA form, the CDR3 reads TGTGCCAGCAGTGAAGGGGATTATAGTGAAGCTTTCTTT.

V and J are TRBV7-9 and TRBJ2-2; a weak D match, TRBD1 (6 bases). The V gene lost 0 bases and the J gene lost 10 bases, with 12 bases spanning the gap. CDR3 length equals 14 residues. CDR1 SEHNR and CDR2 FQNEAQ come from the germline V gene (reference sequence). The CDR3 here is CASSLAAGVTELFF. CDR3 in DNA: TGTGCCAGCAGCTTAGCGGCAGGGGTTACGGAGCTGTTTTTT.

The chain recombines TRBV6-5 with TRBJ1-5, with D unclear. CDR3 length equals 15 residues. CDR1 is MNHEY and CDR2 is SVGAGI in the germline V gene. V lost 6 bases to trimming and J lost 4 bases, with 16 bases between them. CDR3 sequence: CASSSEDGRNQPQHF. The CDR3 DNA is TGTGCCAGCAGCTCTGAGGACGGCCGTAATCAGCCCCAGCATTTT.

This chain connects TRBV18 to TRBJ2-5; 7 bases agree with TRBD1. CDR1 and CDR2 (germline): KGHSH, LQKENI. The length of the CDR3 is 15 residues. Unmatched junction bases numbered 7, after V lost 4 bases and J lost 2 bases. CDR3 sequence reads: CASSRRDRSQETQYF. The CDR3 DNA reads TGTGCCAGCTCACGCCGGGACAGAAGTCAAGAGACCCAGTACTTC.